The 20 T cell receptor beta chains below come from one sample, sequenced in a study of blood T cell repertoires in COVID-19. Generated by immunoSEQ multiplex PCR, the TCRdb table keeps only in-frame clones and is missing some. This table holds 200,000 to 300,000 clones, 65% to 90% found once. Sequencing used peripheral blood. The receptors shown here come from a middle-aged man with COVID-19, enrolled during active disease.

The genes are TRBV29-1 and TRBJ2-7; D is undetermined. Germline CDR1 and CDR2: SQVTM and ANQGSEA. Trimming stripped 2 bases from V and 6 bases from J, with 17 bases between. CDR3 length equals 14 residues. CDR3 in amino acids: CSVENRKAKGEQYF. CDR3 DNA sequence: TGCAGCGTTGAAAATAGGAAAGCGAAAGGCGAGCAGTACTTC.

The DNA for the CDR3 is TGTGCCTGGGGCTCTGTCCGAGGGTATGGCTACACCTTC. It translates to CAWGSVRGYGYTF. V and J are TRBV30 and TRBJ1-2; no definite D call. Germline CDR1 and CDR2: GTSNPN and SVGIG (reference sequence). This CDR3 is built from 13 residues. The V gene lost 5 bases and the J gene lost 5 bases, with 15 bases spanning the gap. The variable domain in full, with the rest retrieved from reference TRBV30 and TRBJ1-2, is SQTIHQWPATLVQPVGSPLSLECTVEGTSNPNLYWYRQAAGRGLQLLFYSVGIGQISSEVPQNLSASRPQDRQFILSSKKLLLSDSGFYLCAWGSVRGYGYTFGSGTRLTVV.

This clone appeared a few times. The chain has TRBV5-1 and TRBJ2-1; 10 nucleotides line up with TRBD1. J gave up 7 bases and V 5 bases, and 9 bases lay outside the gene matches. CDR1 is SGHRS, CDR2 YFSETQ, per germline. CDR3 size: 15 residues. Written as DNA, the CDR3 is TGCGCCAGCAGGGAACCGACAGGGGGCCAGAATGAGCAGTTCTTC. Encoded protein: CASREPTGGQNEQFF.

The chain links TRBV19 to TRBJ1-6; D may be TRBD1 (6 bases). Germline loops: CDR1 LNHDA, CDR2 SQIVND (reference sequence). The CDR3 runs to 16 residues. Trimming took off 3 bases at V and 0 bases at J, with 9 bases between the two ends. The chain's CDR3 is CASSMYRVSYNSPLHF. CDR3 nucleotides: TGTGCCAGTAGTATGTACAGGGTCTCCTATAATTCACCCCTCCACTTT.

The rearrangement uses TRBV9 and TRBJ1-1; 8 nucleotides match TRBD1. The CDR3 totals 19 residues. Germline V gene lookup returns CDR1 SGDLS and CDR2 YYNGEE. Trimming took 2 bases from V and 1 from J; bases not matched to a gene: 16. CDR3: CASSVPKEGTGGPNTEAFF. In DNA form, the CDR3 reads TGTGCCAGCAGCGTTCCTAAGGAGGGGACAGGAGGTCCGAACACTGAAGCTTTCTTT. Drawing the rest from reference TRBV9 and TRBJ1-1, the complete variable domain is DSGVTQTPKHLITATGQRVTLRCSPRSGDLSVYWYQQSLDQGLQFLIQYYNGEERAKGNILERFSAQQFPDLHSELNLSSLELGDSALYFCASSVPKEGTGGPNTEAFFGQGTRLTVV.

The chain couples TRBV7-6 to TRBJ2-7, with TRBD1 identical over 8 bases. Germline CDR1 SGHVS, CDR2 FNYEAQ. The CDR3 covers 16 residues. Trimming at V came to 1 base and at J to 2 bases, leaving 7 bases not matched to a gene. CDR3 DNA: TGTGCCAGCAGCTTAGGACAGGGGTTTTCTACCTACGAGCAGTACTTC. Amino acid sequence: CASSLGQGFSTYEQYF.

The chain is built from TRBV2 and TRBJ2-1; D might be TRBD1 (5 bases). Trimming pared 4 bases from V and 0 bases from J, leaving 10 bases between. The V gene's germline CDR1 is SNHLY and CDR2 FYNNEI. The CDR3 runs to 15 residues. CDR3 protein: CASSGGQGSYNEQFF. Written as DNA, the CDR3 is TGTGCCAGCAGTGGCGGCCAGGGCTCCTACAATGAGCAGTTCTTC.

The CDR3 spells CASSRHTGTEAFF. CDR3 bases: TGTGCCAGCAGCCGACACACCGGGACAGAAGCTTTCTTT. The chain recombines TRBV3-1 (or the pseudogene TRBV3-2) with TRBJ1-1, with a tentative D call TRBD1 (6 bases). The ends were cut back, 4 bases at V and 8 bases at J, with 14 bases in the middle. The germline V gene has CDR1 LGHDT and CDR2 YNNKEL (reference sequence). This CDR3 has 13 residues.

The chain couples TRBV3-1 (or the pseudogene TRBV3-2) to TRBJ1-2; 8 nucleotides align to TRBD1. The V gene's germline CDR1 is LGHDT and CDR2 YNNKEL (reference sequence). V lost 1 base to trimming and J lost 5 bases; unmatched junction nucleotides: 6. The CDR3 totals 15 residues. The CDR3, as DNA: TGTGCCAGCAGCCAAGGGACAGGGTGGAGGTATGGCTACACCTTC. Amino acids: CASSQGTGWRYGYTF.

The J gene is TRBJ1-1, the V gene TRBV2; D is possibly TRBD1 (5 bases). The germline V gene has CDR1 SNHLY and CDR2 FYNNEI. CDR3 length: 13 amino acids. V lost 7 bases and J 4 bases, leaving 13 bases between the germline ends. This CDR3 is CASTRGGSTEAFF. CDR3 bases: TGTGCCAGCACCCGGGGGGGGAGCACTGAAGCTTTCTTT.

The V and J genes are TRBV4-1 and TRBJ2-1; 10 bases are a match to TRBD2. The J segment lost 4 bases and the V segment lost 4 bases, leaving 4 bases of the junction unmatched. CDR1 is MGHRA and CDR2 is YSYEKL in the germline V gene. This CDR3 region has 15 residues. The CDR3 here is CASSPRSGGYNEQFF. CDR3 DNA sequence: TGCGCCAGCAGCCCCCGTAGCGGGGGGTACAATGAGCAGTTCTTC.

This chain uses TRBV28 with TRBJ1-2; 8 bases are a match to TRBD1. With 2 bases clipped from V and 8 bases from J, the junction kept 10 bases outside the gene matches. This CDR3 is built from 15 residues. Germline V lookup: CDR1 MDHEN, CDR2 SYDVKM. CDR3 loop: CASSLPGTGRLGYTF. CDR3 nucleotide sequence: TGTGCCAGCAGTTTACCCGGGACAGGTCGGCTCGGCTACACCTTC.

This clone was found a few times. The genes are TRBV10-3 and TRBJ2-2; D perhaps matches TRBD1 (6 bases). Per the germline V gene, CDR1 is ENHRY and CDR2 is SYGVKD. The CDR3 length is 17 residues. Trimming left V 4 bases short and J 3 bases short, with 18 bases between. The CDR3 loop is CAISGSQQGLYTGELFF. The DNA of the CDR3 is TGTGCCATCAGTGGTTCACAACAGGGATTGTACACCGGGGAGCTGTTTTTT.

The V and J genes are TRBV27 and TRBJ2-3; 7 bases map to TRBD1. The CDR3 extends over 15 amino acids. V gave up 3 bases and J gave up 3 bases; unmatched junction bases: 6. Germline CDR1 reads MNHEY; CDR2 reads SMNVEV (reference sequence). DNA for the CDR3: TGTGCCAGCAGTTTTCGAGGGGGCGCAACAGATACGCAGTATTTT. Protein: CASSFRGGATDTQYF.

The chain uses TRBV5-6 and TRBJ2-3, with TRBD1 matching 9 bases. Germline-derived CDR1 and CDR2 are SGHDT and YYEEEE. V lost 4 bases, J lost 0 bases, and 6 bases stayed unmatched. The CDR3 length is 16 residues. CDR3 bases: TGTGCCAGCAGCATACTCGGGACAGGGAGCACAGATACGCAGTATTTT. The encoded protein is CASSILGTGSTDTQYF.

This sequence joins TRBV5-4 and TRBJ2-3; D is possibly TRBD2 (5 bases). CDR3 length equals 16 residues. CDR1 and CDR2 from the germline V gene are SGHNT and YYREEE (reference sequence). V lost 4 bases and J lost 1, with 16 bases in between. Written as DNA, the CDR3 is TGTGCCAGCAGCCTCCCCAGCGGTAAAGGCACAGATACGCAGTATTTT. This encodes CASSLPSGKGTDTQYF.

The count of this clone is one. The V gene is TRBV9, the J gene TRBJ1-3; no reliable D call. The length of the CDR3 is 17 residues. Germline assignment: CDR1 SGDLS and CDR2 YYNGEE. Trimming removed 4 bases at V and 0 bases at J, with 17 bases between. Here the CDR3 DNA reads TGTGCCAGCAGCCCCCTCAAGTCCACACACTCTGGAAACACCATATATTTT. It yields the protein CASSPLKSTHSGNTIYF.

This chain links TRBV5-4 with TRBJ2-6, with a weak D call TRBD2 (5 bases). The V gene lost 4 bases and the J gene lost 2 bases, with 16 bases spanning the gap. The CDR3 runs to 17 residues. The germline V gene encodes CDR1 SGHNT and CDR2 YYREEE (reference sequence). CDR3 protein: CASSLPSRGPGANVLTF. The CDR3 region has the DNA TGTGCCAGCAGCCTGCCAAGTCGAGGGCCTGGGGCCAACGTCCTGACTTTC.

This clone was seen just once. Additional DNA sequences in this sample encode the identical CDR3. The gene calls are TRBV24-1 and TRBJ2-7; TRBD2 matches 8 bases. CDR1 KGHDR and CDR2 SFDVKD come from the germline V gene. CDR3 length equals 13 residues. The junction had 2 bases not matched to a gene; V was cut back by 4 bases and J by 4 bases. Here the CDR3 reads CATSDGGGYEQYF. In nucleotides, the CDR3 is TGTGCCACCAGTGACGGCGGGGGGTACGAGCAGTACTTC.

The chain has TRBV6-5 and TRBJ1-2; the D gene is possibly TRBD1 (5 bases). This CDR3 is built from 14 residues. The germline V gene encodes CDR1 MNHEY and CDR2 SVGAGI. V lost 11 bases to trimming and J lost 5 bases, with 21 bases between them. The CDR3 loop is CAAKASWGDYGYTF. DNA for the CDR3: TGTGCCGCGAAGGCCTCATGGGGGGATTATGGCTACACCTTC.